Here is one T cell receptor (beta chain) with its context. What it recognizes is unknown. The data were taken from a study of shared clonotypes between healthy human individuals. The study's findings and limits: Sharing across a few donors was seen in about 5% of naive CD4 clonotypes. Researchers sampled blood only, noting tissue repertoires likely differ.

This CDR3 comprises 15 residues. The germline CDR1 and CDR2 sequences are SGHDT and YYEEEE. The V end was cut by 0 bases, the J end by 1 base, with 10 bases between. Naive CD8 cells comprised CD45RO-negative, CCR7-positively selected cells, excluding terminally differentiated effector memory CD45RA+ cells. All the donors were Caucasian adults who lived in Nashville, Tennessee. Measured with immunoSEQ multiplex PCR; TCRdb has only the in-frame clones, and not every one. The sample has millions of clones; roughly 94% are singletons. The rearrangement joins TRBV5-6 to TRBJ1-1, with D uncertain. This clonotype was obtained from a man between 18 and 29 years old in good health. The sequenced material came from naive CD8+ T cells sorted from blood. The CDR3 bases are TGTGCCAGCAGCTTGGGTGGCAGGTGGAACACTGAAGCTTTCTTT. It codes for CASSLGGRWNTEAFF.